The next 17 T cell receptor beta chains were all read from a single sample in a study of shared clonotypes between healthy human individuals. Data came from immunoSEQ multiplex PCR; TCRdb stores just in-frame clones and leaves some out. Among 2 million to 2.5 million clones, about nine tenths were seen once, and the ten largest hold 0.37%. Material: naive CD4+ T cells from PBMCs. The subset: CD45RA+ positively selected. These receptors were obtained from a young man in good health. Some clones in this sample may be carry-over from other donors' samples.

The rearrangement joins TRBV28 to TRBJ1-2, with D tentatively TRBD1 (6 bases). V shed 3 bases and J shed 7 bases, with 15 bases lying between them. The germline V gene encodes CDR1 MDHEN and CDR2 SYDVKM. CDR3 length equals 14 residues. CDR3: CASSFWGAWAGYTF. The CDR3 DNA sequence: TGTGCCAGCAGTTTTTGGGGGGCCTGGGCTGGCTACACCTTC.

The chain carries TRBV9 and TRBJ2-5; D might be TRBD2 (6 bases). The ends were cut back, 3 bases at V and 5 bases at J, with 17 bases in the middle. There are 15 residues in the CDR3. Germline CDR1 SGDLS, CDR2 YYNGEE. The CDR3 coding sequence is TGTGCCAGCAGCGCAATAAAGGGGCTAGCGGAGACCCAGTACTTC. Its translation: CASSAIKGLAETQYF.

On this clone: One junction end disagrees with the germline gene, perhaps due to a read error. The chain carries TRBV27 and TRBJ1-5, with D possibly TRBD1 on 5 matching bases. Germline V gene lookup returns CDR1 MNHEY and CDR2 SMNVEV (reference sequence). The CDR3 is 14 residues long. CDR3 sequence: CVSSLWGSNQPQHF. CDR3 in DNA: TGTGTCAGCAGTTTGTGGGGGAGCAATCAGCCCCAGCATTTT.

A word on this clone: The same CDR3 can be traced to other DNA sequences in this sample. The rearrangement uses TRBV6-6 and TRBJ2-7; TRBD1 matches at 8 bases. The V gene's germline CDR1 is MNHNY and CDR2 SVGAGI (reference sequence). The CDR3 loop spans 14 amino acids. J gave up 2 bases and V 6 bases, and 6 bases lay outside the gene matches. The CDR3 coding sequence is TGTGCCAGCAGCCGACAGGGGCCCCCCTACGAGCAGTACTTC. It is translated as CASSRQGPPYEQYF.

The gene calls are TRBV2 and TRBJ2-2; 9 positions agree with TRBD1. Per the germline V gene, CDR1 is SNHLY and CDR2 is FYNNEI. After removal of 10 bases from V and 1 base from J, the junction contained 7 bases not matched to a gene. The CDR3 totals 15 residues. CDR3 DNA: TGTGCCACCGCCGGGGACAGGGTGAACACCGGGGAGCTGTTTTTT. Amino acids: CATAGDRVNTGELFF.

This clone was recorded once. The genes are TRBV5-8 and TRBJ2-7; D uncertain. Trimming left V 0 bases short and J 4 bases short, with 20 bases between. The CDR3 sequence is 17 residues long. The germline V gene encodes CDR1 SGHTS and CDR2 YDEGEE. CDR3 bases: TGTGCCAGCAGCTTGGCCGGGCTCAGTCGGATGGGTTACGAGCAGTACTTC. Its translation: CASSLAGLSRMGYEQYF.

This chain joins TRBV28 and TRBJ1-5; D uncertain. The V gene lost 1 base and the J gene lost 3 bases, with 10 bases spanning the gap. Per the germline V gene, CDR1 is MDHEN and CDR2 is SYDVKM. CDR3 length equals 15 residues. The CDR3 DNA reads TGTGCCAGCAGTTTATTCGGTAGGGACAATCAGCCCCAGCATTTT. Its protein product is CASSLFGRDNQPQHF.

This clone has a handful of counts. This chain connects TRBV29-1 to TRBJ1-1; D unresolved. Germline V gene sequence: CDR1 SQVTM, CDR2 ANQGSEA. The CDR3 consists of 12 residues. The V end was cut by 4 bases, the J end by 5 bases, with 11 bases between. The CDR3 coding sequence is TGCAGCGTTGTCGGGGAGCGGACTGAAGCTTTCTTT. This gives the protein CSVVGERTEAFF.

The rearrangement uses TRBV6-6 and TRBJ2-1; D is possibly TRBD1 or TRBD2 (6 bases each). The CDR3 loop spans 14 amino acids. Trimming removed 7 bases at V and 5 bases at J, with 15 bases between. CDR1 is MNHNY and CDR2 is SVGAGI in the germline V gene (reference sequence). The CDR3, as DNA: TGTGCCAGCACCACCCCGGGGGCGGACAATGAGCAGTTCTTC. This translates into CASTTPGADNEQFF.

The rearrangement links TRBV27 to TRBJ1-2; TRBD1 matches at 9 bases. CDR1 is MNHEY, CDR2 SMNVEV, per germline (reference sequence). The CDR3 spans 14 residues. The ends lost 6 bases at V and 7 bases at J; junction bases unmatched: 9. The DNA of the CDR3 is TGTGCCAGCAGGGGGACAGGGAGGGCAGGTGGCTACACCTTC. Its protein is CASRGTGRAGGYTF.

V gene TRBV6-6 combines with J gene TRBJ1-3, with D perhaps matching TRBD1 (6 bases). The V gene's germline CDR1 is MNHNY and CDR2 SVGAGI (reference sequence). The CDR3 length is 16 residues. The germline V and J ends were trimmed by 6 bases and 0 bases, with 15 bases remaining between them. The CDR3 loop is CASRDTGRGSGNTIYF. The CDR3 DNA follows: TGTGCCAGCAGGGACACAGGGCGCGGCTCTGGAAACACCATATATTTT.

The V and J genes are TRBV28 and TRBJ1-5, with 7 nucleotides matching TRBD1. The CDR3 has 16 residues. Per the germline V gene, CDR1 is MDHEN and CDR2 is SYDVKM. Losses at the gene ends were 1 base for V and 5 bases for J; bases not matched to a gene: 8. The CDR3 sequence: CASSLLVRGSHQPQHF. CDR3 nucleotides: TGTGCCAGCAGTTTATTGGTCAGGGGGTCCCATCAGCCCCAGCATTTT. The full variable domain, its missing parts supplied by reference TRBV28 and TRBJ1-5, is DVKVTQSSRYLVKRTGEKVFLECVQDMDHENMFWYRQDPGLGLRLIYFSYDVKMKEKGDIPEGYSVSREKKERFSLILESASTNQTSMYLCASSLLVRGSHQPQHFGDGTRLSIL.

The chain couples TRBV19 to TRBJ1-5, with D unclear. The CDR3 runs to 13 residues. V lost 5 bases to trimming and J lost 11 bases, with 16 bases between them. Germline V lookup: CDR1 LNHDA, CDR2 SQIVND (reference sequence). The CDR3 DNA reads as TGTGCCAGTAGTCCCGGGCCCGAACCAGCCCAGCATTTT. This sequence encodes CASSPGPEPAQHF.

This clone was seen once. CDR3 sequence (DNA): TGTGCCAGCAGTGAAGGGCTAGTGTACGCAGATACGCAGTATTTT. Translation gives CASSEGLVYADTQYF. The V gene is TRBV2, the J gene TRBJ2-3, with unresolved D. The CDR3 spans 15 residues. The V end lost 1 base, the J end lost 4 bases, and 12 bases lay between the germline ends. The germline V gene has CDR1 SNHLY and CDR2 FYNNEI.

The chain is built from TRBV2 and TRBJ2-2, with 9 bases fitting TRBD1. The CDR3 is 19 amino acids. The V gene's germline CDR1 is SNHLY and CDR2 FYNNEI. V gave up 6 bases and J gave up 0 bases; unmatched junction bases: 14. The CDR3 loop reads CASSDATGGVRSNTGELFF. The CDR3 bases are TGTGCCAGCAGCGATGCGACAGGGGGTGTACGCTCGAACACCGGGGAGCTGTTTTTT.

V is TRBV4-3 and J is TRBJ2-2; the D gene is possibly TRBD2 (5 bases). The CDR3 consists of 15 residues. The germline V gene encodes CDR1 LGHNA and CDR2 YSLEER. With 4 bases removed from V and 7 bases from J, the gap between germline ends came to 16 bases. Written as DNA, the CDR3 is TGCGCCAGCAGCCTCTCTGTGGGAGTTGGCGGGGAGCTGTTTTTT. Residues: CASSLSVGVGGELFF.

The chain is built from TRBV10-1 and TRBJ2-7; 8 positions match TRBD1. Germline V gives CDR1 WNHNN, CDR2 SYGVQD (reference sequence). V lost 4 bases to trimming and J lost 4 bases; unmatched junction nucleotides: 3. The CDR3 is made up of 13 amino acids. The CDR3 spells CASSANRGYEQYF. Written as DNA, the CDR3 is TGCGCCAGCAGTGCCAACAGGGGGTACGAGCAGTACTTC.